The rows below give T cell receptor beta chains drawn from one sample of a study of T cells in Graves' hyperthyroidism and ophthalmopathy. TCRdb reanalysed the multiplex PCR reads using MiXCR and keeps one entry per CDR3 protein. The sample has around 400,000 distinct CDR3 sequences; roughly an eighth are singletons. Sequenced sample: blood. These receptors were collected from a woman younger than 35 with Graves' hyperthyroidism. CDR3s include the opening cysteine and the closing phenylalanine or tryptophan. D genes are given only for firm matches. Only part of the rows carry a size: once, few, many, or a class if the clone is expanded.

v_gene: TRBV28
d_gene: TRBD1
j_gene: TRBJ2-2
abundance: many
CDR3aa: CASSTTGTGNGELFF
CDR3nt: TGTGCCAGCAGTACGACCGGGACAGGGAACGGGGAGCTGTTTTTT

v_gene: TRBV7-9
d_gene: -
j_gene: TRBJ2-7
abundance: -
CDR3aa: CASSGQGGIYEQYF
CDR3nt: TGTGCCAGCAGCGGCCAGGGGGGGATCTACGAGCAGTACTTC

v_gene: TRBV7-3
d_gene: -
j_gene: TRBJ2-2
abundance: many
CDR3aa: CASSPPGMGNTGELFF
CDR3nt: TGTGCCAGCAGCCCACCCGGTATGGGCAACACCGGGGAGCTGTTTTTT

v_gene: TRBV11-2
d_gene: -
j_gene: TRBJ2-6
abundance: -
CDR3aa: CASSFGGANVLTF
CDR3nt: TGTGCCAGCAGCTTTGGTGGGGCCAACGTCCTGACTTTC

v_gene: TRBV20-1
d_gene: TRBD1
j_gene: TRBJ1-5
abundance: -
CDR3aa: CSAGGRGSQPQHF
CDR3nt: TGCAGTGCAGGGGGCAGGGGTTCTCAGCCCCAGCATTTT

v_gene: TRBV20-1
d_gene: TRBD2
j_gene: TRBJ2-1
abundance: many
CDR3aa: CSARDPKELAGVTNEQFF
CDR3nt: TGCAGTGCTAGGGACCCTAAGGAACTAGCGGGAGTTACCAATGAGCAGTTCTTC

v_gene: TRBV27
d_gene: -
j_gene: TRBJ1-5
abundance: few
CDR3aa: CASGLLGNQPQHF
CDR3nt: TGTGCCAGCGGTTTACTGGGGAATCAGCCCCAGCATTTT

v_gene: TRBV20-1
d_gene: -
j_gene: TRBJ1-1
abundance: many
CDR3aa: CSARDMKGNTEAFF
CDR3nt: TGCAGTGCTAGGGATATGAAGGGGAACACTGAAGCTTTCTTT

v_gene: TRBV19
d_gene: -
j_gene: TRBJ1-1
abundance: -
CDR3aa: CASSITKRAFF
CDR3nt: TGTGCCAGTAGTATAACAAAACGGGCTTTCTTT

v_gene: TRBV12-3/TRBV12-4
d_gene: -
j_gene: TRBJ1-3
abundance: many
CDR3aa: CASRKTVISGNTIYF
CDR3nt: TGTGCCAGCAGGAAAACAGTGATCTCTGGAAACACCATATATTTT

v_gene: TRBV6-2/TRBV6-3
d_gene: -
j_gene: TRBJ2-7
abundance: many
CDR3aa: CASSYSIWRKTTYEQYF
CDR3nt: TGTGCCAGCAGTTACTCGATATGGCGGAAAACAACCTACGAGCAGTACTTC

v_gene: TRBV6-1
d_gene: -
j_gene: TRBJ1-2
abundance: many
CDR3aa: CASRREYSSYGYTF
CDR3nt: TGTGCCAGCAGAAGGGAATACAGCAGCTATGGCTACACCTTC

v_gene: TRBV9
d_gene: -
j_gene: TRBJ2-5
abundance: -
CDR3aa: CAGSVRAGVRETQYF
CDR3nt: TGTGCCGGCAGCGTAAGGGCTGGAGTACGAGAGACCCAGTACTTC

v_gene: TRBV6-2/TRBV6-3
d_gene: TRBD2
j_gene: TRBJ2-1
abundance: many
CDR3aa: CASRKRVAGGHYNEQFF
CDR3nt: TGTGCCAGCAGGAAAAGGGTAGCGGGGGGACACTACAATGAGCAGTTCTTC

v_gene: TRBV28
d_gene: TRBD1
j_gene: TRBJ2-3
abundance: many
CDR3aa: CASTPGQGSDTQYF
CDR3nt: TGTGCCAGCACCCCTGGACAGGGCTCAGATACGCAGTATTTT